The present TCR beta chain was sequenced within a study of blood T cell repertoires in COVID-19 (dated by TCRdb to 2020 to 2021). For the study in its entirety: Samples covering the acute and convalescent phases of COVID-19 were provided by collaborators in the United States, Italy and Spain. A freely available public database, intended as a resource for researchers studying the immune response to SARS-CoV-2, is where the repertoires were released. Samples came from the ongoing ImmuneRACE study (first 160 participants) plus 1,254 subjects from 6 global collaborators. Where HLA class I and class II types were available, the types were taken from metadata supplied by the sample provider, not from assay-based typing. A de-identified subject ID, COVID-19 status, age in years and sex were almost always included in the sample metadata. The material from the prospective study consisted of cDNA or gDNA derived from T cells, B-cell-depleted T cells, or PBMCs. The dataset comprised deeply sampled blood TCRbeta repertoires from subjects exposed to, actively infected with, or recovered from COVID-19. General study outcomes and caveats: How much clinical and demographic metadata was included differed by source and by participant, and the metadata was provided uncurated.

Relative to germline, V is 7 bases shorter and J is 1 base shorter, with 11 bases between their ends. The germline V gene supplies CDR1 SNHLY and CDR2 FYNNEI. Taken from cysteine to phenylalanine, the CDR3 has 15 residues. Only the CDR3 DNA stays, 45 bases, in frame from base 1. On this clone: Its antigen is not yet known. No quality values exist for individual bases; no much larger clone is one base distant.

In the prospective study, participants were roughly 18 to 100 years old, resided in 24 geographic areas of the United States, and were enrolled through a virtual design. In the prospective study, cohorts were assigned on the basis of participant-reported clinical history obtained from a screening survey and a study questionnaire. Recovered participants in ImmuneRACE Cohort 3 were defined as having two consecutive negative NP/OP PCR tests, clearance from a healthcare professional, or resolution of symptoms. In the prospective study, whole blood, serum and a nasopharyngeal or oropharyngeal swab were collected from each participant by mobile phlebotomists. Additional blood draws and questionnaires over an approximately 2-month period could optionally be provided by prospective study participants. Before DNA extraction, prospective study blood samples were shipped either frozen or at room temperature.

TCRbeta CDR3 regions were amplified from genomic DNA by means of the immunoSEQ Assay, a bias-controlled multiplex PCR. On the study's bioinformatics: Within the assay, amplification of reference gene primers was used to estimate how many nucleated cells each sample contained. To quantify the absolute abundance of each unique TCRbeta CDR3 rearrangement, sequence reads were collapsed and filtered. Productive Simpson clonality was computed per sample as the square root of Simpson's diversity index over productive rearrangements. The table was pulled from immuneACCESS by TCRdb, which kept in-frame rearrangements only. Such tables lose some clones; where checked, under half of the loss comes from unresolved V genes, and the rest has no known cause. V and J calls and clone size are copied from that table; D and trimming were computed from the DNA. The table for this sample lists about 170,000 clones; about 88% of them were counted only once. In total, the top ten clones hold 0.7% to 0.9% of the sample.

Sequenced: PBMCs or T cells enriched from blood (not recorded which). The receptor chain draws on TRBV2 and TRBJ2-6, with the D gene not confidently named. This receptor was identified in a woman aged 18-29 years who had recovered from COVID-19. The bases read TGTGCCAGCATATGGGCTCGGTCTGGGGCCAACGTCCTGACTTTC. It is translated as CASIWARSGANVLTF.